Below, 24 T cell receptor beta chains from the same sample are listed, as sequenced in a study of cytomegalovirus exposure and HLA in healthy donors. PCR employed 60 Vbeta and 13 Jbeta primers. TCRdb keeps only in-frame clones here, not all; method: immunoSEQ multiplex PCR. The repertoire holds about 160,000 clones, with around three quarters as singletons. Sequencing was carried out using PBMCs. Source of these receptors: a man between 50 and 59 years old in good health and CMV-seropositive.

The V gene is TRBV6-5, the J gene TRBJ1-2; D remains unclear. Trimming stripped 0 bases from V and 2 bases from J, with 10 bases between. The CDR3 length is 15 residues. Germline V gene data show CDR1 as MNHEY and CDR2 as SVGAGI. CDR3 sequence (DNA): TGTGCCAGCAGTTACTCGGTCTGGAGAAACTATGGCTACACCTTC. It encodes CASSYSVWRNYGYTF.

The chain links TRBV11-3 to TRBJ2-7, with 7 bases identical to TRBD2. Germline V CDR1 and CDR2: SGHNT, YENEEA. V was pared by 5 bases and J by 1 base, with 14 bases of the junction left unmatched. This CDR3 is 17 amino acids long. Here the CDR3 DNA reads TGTGCCAGCAGCCCCCGGGGAGCGGGGTGGACGTCCTACGAGCAGTACTTC. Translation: CASSPRGAGWTSYEQYF.

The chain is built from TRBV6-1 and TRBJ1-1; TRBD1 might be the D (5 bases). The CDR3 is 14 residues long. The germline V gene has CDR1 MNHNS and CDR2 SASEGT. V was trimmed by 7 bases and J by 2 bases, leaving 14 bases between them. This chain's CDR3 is CASTDDSFNTEAFF. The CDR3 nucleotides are TGTGCCAGCACCGACGACAGTTTTAACACTGAAGCTTTCTTT.

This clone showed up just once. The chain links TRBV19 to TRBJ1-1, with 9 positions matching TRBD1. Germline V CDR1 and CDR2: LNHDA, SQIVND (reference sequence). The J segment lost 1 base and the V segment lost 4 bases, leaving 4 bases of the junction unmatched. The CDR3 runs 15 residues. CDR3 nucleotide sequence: TGTGCCAGTAGTACGGACAGGGGACCGAACACTGAAGCTTTCTTT. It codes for CASSTDRGPNTEAFF.

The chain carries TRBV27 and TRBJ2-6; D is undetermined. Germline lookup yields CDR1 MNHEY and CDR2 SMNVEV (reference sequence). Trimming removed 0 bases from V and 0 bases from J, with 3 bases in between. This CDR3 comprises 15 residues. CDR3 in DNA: TGTGCCAGCAGTTTATCCAACTCTGGGGCCAACGTCCTGACTTTC. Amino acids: CASSLSNSGANVLTF.

The CDR3 DNA reads as TGTGCCAGCAGTTCTAGCGGGGGCATCTACGAGCAGTACTTC. Residues: CASSSSGGIYEQYF. This rearrangement joins TRBV2 to TRBJ2-7, with 10 bases identical to TRBD2. This CDR3 region has 14 residues. The germline V gene has CDR1 SNHLY and CDR2 FYNNEI. The ends lost 5 bases at V and 3 bases at J; junction bases unmatched: 4.

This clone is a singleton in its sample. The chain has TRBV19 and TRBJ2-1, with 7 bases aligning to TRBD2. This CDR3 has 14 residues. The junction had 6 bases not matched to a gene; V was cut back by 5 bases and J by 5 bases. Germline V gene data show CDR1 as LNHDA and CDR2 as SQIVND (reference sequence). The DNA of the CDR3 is TGTGCCAGTAGTCAGGGACTAATCCACAATGAGCAGTTCTTC. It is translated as CASSQGLIHNEQFF.

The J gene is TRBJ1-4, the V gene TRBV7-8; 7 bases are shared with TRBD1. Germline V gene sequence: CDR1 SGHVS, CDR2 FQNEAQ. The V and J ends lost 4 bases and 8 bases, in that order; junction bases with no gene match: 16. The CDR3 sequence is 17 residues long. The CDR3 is CASSSSLQGRLGEKLFF. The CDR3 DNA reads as TGTGCCAGCAGCTCATCGCTACAGGGGAGGCTGGGGGAAAAACTGTTTTTT.

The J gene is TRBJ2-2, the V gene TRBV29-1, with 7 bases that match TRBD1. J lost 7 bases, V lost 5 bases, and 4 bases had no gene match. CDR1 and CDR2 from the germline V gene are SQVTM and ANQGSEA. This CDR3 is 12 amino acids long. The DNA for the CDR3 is TGCAGCGTTAGGACAGGAGGCGGGGAGCTGTTTTTT. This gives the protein CSVRTGGGELFF.

CDR3 sequence (DNA): TGCGCCAGCAGCCATTACCTATTACAGGGGGAGGGAGAGACCCAGTACTTC. This codes for CASSHYLLQGEGETQYF. This sequence joins TRBV4-3 and TRBJ2-5; D possibly corresponds to TRBD1 (8 bases). The CDR3 totals 17 residues. The V end lost 3 bases, the J end lost 4 bases, and 21 bases lay between the germline ends. The germline CDR1 and CDR2 sequences are LGHNA and YSLEER.

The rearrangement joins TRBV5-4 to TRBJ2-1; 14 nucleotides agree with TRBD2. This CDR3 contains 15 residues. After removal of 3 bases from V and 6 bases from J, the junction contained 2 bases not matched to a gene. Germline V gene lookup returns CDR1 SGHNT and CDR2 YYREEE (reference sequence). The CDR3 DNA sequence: TGTGCCAGCAGCTCAGGGACTAGCGGGGGCAATGAGCAGTTCTTC. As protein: CASSSGTSGGNEQFF.

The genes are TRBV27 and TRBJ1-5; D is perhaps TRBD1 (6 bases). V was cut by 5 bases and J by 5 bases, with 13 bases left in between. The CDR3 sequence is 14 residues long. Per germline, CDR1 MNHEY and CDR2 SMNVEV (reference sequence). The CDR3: CASSRTDSYQPQHF. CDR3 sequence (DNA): TGTGCCAGCAGTCGGACAGATTCTTATCAGCCCCAGCATTTT.

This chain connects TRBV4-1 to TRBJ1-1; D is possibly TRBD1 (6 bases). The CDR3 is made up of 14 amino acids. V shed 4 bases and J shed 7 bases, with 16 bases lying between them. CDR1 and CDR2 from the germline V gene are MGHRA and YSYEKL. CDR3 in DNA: TGCGCCAGCAGCCCGCGGACAGTGACCTTTGAAGCTTTCTTT. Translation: CASSPRTVTFEAFF.

The CDR3 coding sequence is TGCGCCAGCTTTAAAGGTAGCAGATCAGATACGCAGTATTTT. Protein: CASFKGSRSDTQYF. J is TRBJ2-3 and V is TRBV5-1; unclear D gene. Trimming shortened V by 7 bases and J by 4 bases, and 16 bases separated the two germline ends. The germline CDR1 and CDR2 sequences are SGHRS and YFSETQ. CDR3 length equals 14 residues.

CDR3 in amino acids: CASREDHSYNSPLHF. Here the CDR3 DNA reads TGTGCCAGCAGAGAGGATCACTCCTATAATTCACCCCTCCACTTT. The chain links TRBV6-1 to TRBJ1-6, with D unclear. The ends were cut back, 6 bases at V and 0 bases at J, with 9 bases in the middle. Germline CDR1 MNHNS, CDR2 SASEGT. CDR3 size: 15 residues.

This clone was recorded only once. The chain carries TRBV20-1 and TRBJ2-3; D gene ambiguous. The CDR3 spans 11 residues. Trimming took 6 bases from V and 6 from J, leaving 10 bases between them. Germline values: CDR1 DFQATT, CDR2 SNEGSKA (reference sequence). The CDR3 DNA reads TGCAGTGCAAAGAGGTCTGATACGCAGTATTTT. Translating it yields CSAKRSDTQYF.

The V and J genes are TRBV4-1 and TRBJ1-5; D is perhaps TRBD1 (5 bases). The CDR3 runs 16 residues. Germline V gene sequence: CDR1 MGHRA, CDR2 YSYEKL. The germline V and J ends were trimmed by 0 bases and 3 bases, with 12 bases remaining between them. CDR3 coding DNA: TGCGCCAGCAGCCAAGAAGACAGAACCTTCAATCAGCCCCAGCATTTT. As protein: CASSQEDRTFNQPQHF.

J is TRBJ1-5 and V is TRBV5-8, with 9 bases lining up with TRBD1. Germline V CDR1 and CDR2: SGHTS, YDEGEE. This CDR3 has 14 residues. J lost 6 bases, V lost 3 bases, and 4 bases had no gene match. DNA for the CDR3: TGTGCCAGCAGCTCCGACAGGGGGGGTCAGCCCCAGCATTTT. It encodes CASSSDRGGQPQHF.

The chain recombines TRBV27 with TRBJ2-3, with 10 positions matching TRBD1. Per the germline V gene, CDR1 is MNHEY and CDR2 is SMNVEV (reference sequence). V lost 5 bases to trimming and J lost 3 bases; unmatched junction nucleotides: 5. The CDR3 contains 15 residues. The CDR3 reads CASSAGQGRTDTQYF. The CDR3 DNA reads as TGTGCCAGCAGTGCGGGACAGGGGAGGACAGATACGCAGTATTTT.

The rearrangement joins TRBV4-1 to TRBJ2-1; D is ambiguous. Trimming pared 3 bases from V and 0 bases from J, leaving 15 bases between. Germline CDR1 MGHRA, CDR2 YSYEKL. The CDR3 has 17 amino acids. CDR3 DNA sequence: TGCGCCAGCAGCCATCAGCCCCTATCTAGCTCCTACAATGAGCAGTTCTTC. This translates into CASSHQPLSSSYNEQFF.

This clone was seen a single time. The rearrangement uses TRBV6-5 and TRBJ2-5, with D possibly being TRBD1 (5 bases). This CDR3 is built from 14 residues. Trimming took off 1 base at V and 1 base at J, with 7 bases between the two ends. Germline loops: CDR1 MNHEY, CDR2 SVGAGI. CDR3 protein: CASSYFDSQETQYF. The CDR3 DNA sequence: TGTGCCAGCAGTTACTTCGACAGCCAAGAGACCCAGTACTTC.

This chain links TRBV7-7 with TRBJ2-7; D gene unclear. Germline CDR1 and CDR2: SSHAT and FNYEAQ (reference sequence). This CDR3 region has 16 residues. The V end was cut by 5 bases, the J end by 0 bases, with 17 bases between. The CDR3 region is CASSPRPGMVSYEQYF. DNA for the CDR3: TGTGCCAGCAGCCCGAGACCAGGTATGGTCTCCTACGAGCAGTACTTC.

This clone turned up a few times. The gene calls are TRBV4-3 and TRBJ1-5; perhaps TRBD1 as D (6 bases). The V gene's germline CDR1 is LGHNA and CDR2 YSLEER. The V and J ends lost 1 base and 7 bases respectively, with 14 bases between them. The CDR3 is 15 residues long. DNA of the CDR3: TGCGCCAGCAGCCAAGTAACAGGGAGTGGGCAGCCCCAGCATTTT. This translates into CASSQVTGSGQPQHF.

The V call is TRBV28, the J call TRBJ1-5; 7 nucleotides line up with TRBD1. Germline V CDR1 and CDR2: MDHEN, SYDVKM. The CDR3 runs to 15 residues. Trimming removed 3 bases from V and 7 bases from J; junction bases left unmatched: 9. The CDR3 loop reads CASSLITGAGQPQHF. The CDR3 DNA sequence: TGTGCCAGCAGTTTGATTACAGGGGCGGGCCAGCCCCAGCATTTT.